Shown below are 14 T cell receptor beta chains from a single sample sequenced in a study of monozygotic twins with inflammatory bowel disease. After re-calling the 5' RACE reads, TCRdb lists one entry per CDR3 protein, DNA absent. Here the sample table reports some 160,000 distinct CDR3 sequences. The sample consisted of blood. These receptors all stem from a human donor with ulcerative colitis or Crohn's disease, or a healthy co-twin of an affected twin (not recorded which).

The chain joins TRBV7-9 to TRBJ2-3; there is no DNA to check the TCRdb D call of TRBD2. CDR3 size: 16 residues. The V gene's germline CDR1 is SEHNR and CDR2 FQNEAQ (reference sequence). CDR3 protein: CASSPGTSGFTDTQYF.

This chain uses TRBV5-1 with TRBJ1-6. CDR1 is SGHRS, CDR2 YFSETQ, per germline. CDR3 length equals 13 residues. CDR3 in amino acids: CASGVSYNSPLHF.

The chain recombines TRBV5-6 with TRBJ1-5. CDR1 is SGHDT and CDR2 is YYEEEE in the germline V gene. This CDR3 comprises 15 residues. CDR3 in amino acids: CASSLIVWSNQPQHF. The full variable domain, in which reference TRBV5-6 and TRBJ1-5 provide the parts outside the CDR3, is DAGVTQSPTHLIKTRGQQVTLRCSPKSGHDTVSWYQQALGQGPQFIFQYYEEEERQRGNFPDRFSGHQFPNYSSELNVNALLLGDSALYLCASSLIVWSNQPQHFGDGTRLSIL.

This sequence joins TRBV5-6 and TRBJ1-4. CDR1 SGHDT and CDR2 YYEEEE come from the germline V gene. CDR3 length: 15 amino acids. The CDR3 region is CASSLALREDEKLFF.

The rearrangement uses TRBV5-1 and TRBJ2-2; TCRdb gives TRBD1 as the D gene, but with no DNA this cannot be confirmed. The CDR3 covers 14 residues. Germline CDR1 SGHRS, CDR2 YFSETQ. CDR3 in amino acids: CASSLEQGSGELFF.

This chain connects TRBV19 to TRBJ1-3. The germline V gene encodes CDR1 LNHDA and CDR2 SQIVND (reference sequence). This CDR3 region has 14 residues. The CDR3 loop reads CASSRQTSGNTIYF.

The genes are TRBV20-1 and TRBJ1-1; without DNA, the TCRdb call of TRBD1 cannot be checked. The CDR3 covers 12 residues. CDR1 is DFQATT and CDR2 is SNEGSKA in the germline V gene (reference sequence). CDR3 in amino acids: CSAMRGNTEAFF.

This sequence joins TRBV4-3 and TRBJ2-5; TCRdb's D call of TRBD2 is untestable without DNA. Germline lookup yields CDR1 LGHNA and CDR2 YSLEER. CDR3 size: 13 residues. The CDR3 protein is CASSQGRKETQYF.

Here the CDR3 reads CASREYSNQPQHF. V and J are TRBV19 and TRBJ1-5. This CDR3 contains 13 residues. Germline assignment: CDR1 LNHDA and CDR2 SQIVND (reference sequence).

This sequence joins TRBV9 and TRBJ2-1; TCRdb proposes TRBD1, but this gene call is untestable without DNA. This CDR3 region has 15 residues. CDR1 SGDLS and CDR2 YYNGEE come from the germline V gene. CDR3 region: CASSVVGPGYNEQFF.

V usage is TRBV5-4 and J usage is TRBJ1-6. This CDR3 spans 14 amino acids. The germline CDR1 and CDR2 sequences are SGHNT and YYREEE (reference sequence). This chain's CDR3 is CASSFPIPNSPLHF.

The chain uses TRBV5-6 and TRBJ2-1; TCRdb names TRBD1, which stays unverified in the absence of DNA. The CDR3 is 14 amino acids. The germline V gene encodes CDR1 SGHDT and CDR2 YYEEEE. The CDR3 here is CASTGGQTYNEQFF. The variable domain in full, with the rest retrieved from reference TRBV5-6 and TRBJ2-1, is DAGVTQSPTHLIKTRGQQVTLRCSPKSGHDTVSWYQQALGQGPQFIFQYYEEEERQRGNFPDRFSGHQFPNYSSELNVNALLLGDSALYLCASTGGQTYNEQFFGPGTRLTVL.

This rearrangement joins TRBV2 to TRBJ1-6. Per the germline V gene, CDR1 is SNHLY and CDR2 is FYNNEI. The CDR3 sequence is 12 residues long. CDR3 loop: CASSEHNSPLHF.

V usage is TRBV5-1 and J usage is TRBJ2-5. CDR1 and CDR2 (germline): SGHRS, YFSETQ. The CDR3 extends over 14 amino acids. CDR3 in amino acids: CASSFTDRKETQYF. Filled out from reference TRBV5-1 and TRBJ2-5, the complete variable domain reads KAGVTQTPRYLIKTRGQQVTLSCSPISGHRSVSWYQQTPGQGLQFLFEYFSETQRNKGNFPGRFSGRQFSNSRSEMNVSTLELGDSALYLCASSFTDRKETQYFGPGTRLLVL.